Listed below are T cell receptor beta chains from one sample, sequenced in a study of T cells expressing NK-cell markers. TCRdb re-analyzed the 5' RACE reads; it lists each CDR3 protein once, without DNA. This sample's clone table lists 350,000 to 500,000 distinct CDR3 sequences. Sequencing used blood T cells: a sorted CD56 or NKG2C T cell subset, CD4+ or CD8+ T cells, or bulk PBMC T cells (not recorded which). These receptors all stem from a woman between 18 and 70 years old in good health. CDR3s include the opening cysteine and the closing phenylalanine or tryptophan. The order of the fields is V gene, J gene, CDR3 protein.

TRBV4-1	TRBJ2-7	CASSQDSGITYEQYF
TRBV7-8	TRBJ2-7	CASSLVSSGSSAYEQYF
TRBV20-1	TRBJ2-5	CSASTGSGKETQYF
TRBV7-2	TRBJ2-3	CASSWSGGGPDTQYF
TRBV29-1	TRBJ2-7	CSVAFQGEEQYF
TRBV7-6	TRBJ2-1	CASSPLVAGNEQFF
TRBV5-5	TRBJ1-2	CASSLQDEANYGYTF
TRBV30	TRBJ2-3	CALAGGGTDTQYF
TRBV7-3	TRBJ2-2	CASSLIDNGELFF
TRBV6-5	TRBJ2-1	CASSYVRGGEQFF
TRBV27	TRBJ2-2	CASGGTRGTGELFF
TRBV28	TRBJ2-5	CASIRDNQETQYF
TRBV9	TRBJ2-3	CASSVDRVTDTQYF
TRBV2	TRBJ1-1	CASSGGTGMNTEAFF
TRBV6-1	TRBJ2-1	CASGGGLSYNEQFF
TRBV12-3/TRBV12-4	TRBJ2-7	CASSFHPGRASSYEQYF
TRBV7-9	TRBJ1-4	CASSLPLAGEKLFF
TRBV28	TRBJ2-1	CASIDRGTYSEQFF
TRBV21-1	TRBJ2-6	CASSNQVEAGANVLTF
TRBV28	TRBJ2-1	CASSFAAGDAQFF
TRBV15	TRBJ2-1	CATSIYPYDEQFF
TRBV4-3	TRBJ2-2	CASSTGLGGGELFF
TRBV6-5	TRBJ2-3	CASSYSFSPDTQYF
TRBV29-1	TRBJ2-5	CSVGRDSLSEETQYF
TRBV6-1	TRBJ2-2	CASRDRDGTGELFF
TRBV4-1	TRBJ2-3	CASSPYNLAATDTQYF
TRBV15	TRBJ1-2	CATSRSGNHRYYGYTF